The 21 T cell receptor beta chains in this list originate from one sample, sequenced in a study of OX40 agonist ivuxolimab in advanced cancers. Clones were read by immunoSEQ multiplex PCR, and TCRdb kept only the in-frame ones, dropping some. The sample includes 70,000 to 95,000 clones, about 85% of them seen just once. Source: CD4+ or CD8+ T cells sorted from blood, taken in a trial of the OX40 agonist ivuxolimab. The receptors were sampled from an adult with an advanced solid tumor such as melanoma, head and neck, liver or kidney cancer.

The CDR3 nucleotides read TGTGCCAGCAGTTACCGCGGACTGGGCGAGCAGTACTTC. Translating gives CASSYRGLGEQYF. The chain carries TRBV6-6 and TRBJ2-5; perhaps TRBD2 as D (5 bases). The DNA end is more similar to TRBJ2-7, so the J call may be wrong. CDR3 length equals 13 residues. Germline V gene sequence: CDR1 MNHNY, CDR2 SVGAGI (reference sequence).

V usage is TRBV21-1 and J usage is TRBJ2-3; TRBD2, as called in the table, went unchecked against the DNA. TRBV21-1 is tagged as a pseudogene. This CDR3 contains 15 residues. Here the CDR3 reads CASSATGPGIDTQYF. The CDR3 DNA reads as TGTGCCAGCAGCGCAACCGGGCCCGGGATAGATACGCAGTATTTT.

This sequence joins TRBV14 and TRBJ1-4; a weak D match, TRBD1 (6 bases). Trimming took off 4 bases at V and 0 bases at J, with 15 bases between the two ends. The length of the CDR3 is 17 residues. Germline assignment: CDR1 SGHDN and CDR2 FVKESK. CDR3: CASSPLETGATNEKLFF. CDR3 DNA: TGTGCCAGCAGCCCATTGGAGACAGGAGCAACTAATGAAAAACTGTTTTTT.

The rearrangement uses TRBV2 and TRBJ1-2; D may be TRBD1 (6 bases). The germline V gene has CDR1 SNHLY and CDR2 FYNNEI. This CDR3 is 15 amino acids long. V dropped 7 bases and J dropped 1 base, with 16 bases sitting between them. The CDR3 DNA reads TGTGCCAGCAATCCCCACAGGGAACTTAACTATGGCTACACCTTC. It codes for CASNPHRELNYGYTF. Full variable domain (missing parts from reference TRBV2 and TRBJ1-2): EPEVTQTPSHQVTQMGQEVILRCVPISNHLYFYWYRQILGQKVEFLVSFYNNEISEKSEIFDDQFSVERPDGSNFTLKIRSTKLEDSAMYFCASNPHRELNYGYTFGSGTRLTVV.

The chain carries TRBV5-5 and TRBJ2-7, with D possibly matching TRBD1 (5 bases). CDR1 is SGHKS, CDR2 YYEKEE, per germline (reference sequence). The V and J ends lost 5 bases and 2 bases respectively, with 20 bases between them. The CDR3 sequence is 16 residues long. Here the CDR3 reads CASSRGRSGQTYEQYF. The CDR3 DNA reads as TGTGCCAGCAGTCGCGGACGATCAGGGCAAACCTACGAGCAGTACTTC.

Here the CDR3 DNA reads TGTGCCAGCTCACCACGGGGGCGAGAGACCCAGTACTTC. Amino acid sequence: CASSPRGRETQYF. V gene TRBV18 combines with J gene TRBJ2-5; the D gene is possibly TRBD1 (6 bases). Per the germline V gene, CDR1 is KGHSH and CDR2 is LQKENI. V was pared by 1 base and J by 4 bases, with 7 bases between. This CDR3 contains 13 residues.

The CDR3 bases are TGTGCCAGCACCCCGGGTAGCGCCGACACCGGGGAGCTGTTTTTT. Encoded protein: CASTPGSADTGELFF. This chain connects TRBV6-5 to TRBJ2-2; D is possibly TRBD2 (5 bases). There are 15 residues in the CDR3. From germline, CDR1 is MNHEY and CDR2 SVGAGI. The V end was cut by 7 bases, the J end by 3 bases, with 15 bases between.

The chain uses TRBV4-1 and TRBJ2-1; D is perhaps TRBD2 (6 bases). Trimming cost V 1 base and J 1 base, with 11 bases left between them. This CDR3 is 16 amino acids long. CDR1 is MGHRA and CDR2 is YSYEKL in the germline V gene. The CDR3: CASSQAEGGSYNEQFF. CDR3 bases: TGCGCCAGCAGCCAAGCGGAGGGAGGTTCCTACAATGAGCAGTTCTTC.

The rearrangement links TRBV19 to TRBJ2-3; no clear D gene. Germline V gene data show CDR1 as LNHDA and CDR2 as SQIVND (reference sequence). V was cut by 3 bases and J by 1 base, with 11 bases left in between. The CDR3 loop spans 15 amino acids. The CDR3 DNA reads TGTGCCAGTAGTATCGCGGAGAAAGGCACAGATACGCAGTATTTT. This encodes CASSIAEKGTDTQYF.

The chain joins TRBV4-2 to TRBJ2-1; D unresolved. CDR1 and CDR2 (germline): LGHNA, YNFKEQ. Trimming removed 0 bases at V and 2 bases at J, with 11 bases between. The CDR3 has 16 amino acids. The CDR3 reads CASSQDGSIAYNEQFF. The CDR3 DNA is TGTGCCAGCAGCCAAGATGGTAGCATCGCCTACAATGAGCAGTTCTTC.

The J gene is TRBJ2-3, the V gene TRBV9; the match to TRBD2 covers 12 bases. The V and J ends lost 3 bases and 2 bases, in that order; junction bases with no gene match: 4. Germline V gene data show CDR1 as SGDLS and CDR2 as YYNGEE. The CDR3 spans 16 residues. The CDR3 bases are TGTGCCAGCAGCGGAACTAGCGGGAGGCCCACAGATACGCAGTATTTT. It encodes CASSGTSGRPTDTQYF.

The V and J genes are TRBV9 and TRBJ1-1; D call uncertain. The CDR3 runs 13 residues. V lost 3 bases and J 4 bases, leaving 10 bases between the germline ends. The germline V gene has CDR1 SGDLS and CDR2 YYNGEE. The CDR3 reads CASSGAGGTEAFF. The DNA for the CDR3 is TGTGCCAGCAGCGGGGCGGGCGGCACTGAAGCTTTCTTT.

This chain joins TRBV4-3 and TRBJ2-2, with D uncertain. The CDR3 spans 14 residues. Trimming cost V 6 bases and J 7 bases, with 15 bases left between them. Germline loops: CDR1 LGHNA, CDR2 YSLEER. Here the CDR3 DNA reads TGCGCCAGCAGTTTTGCGGCCCCGTTCGGGGAGCTGTTTTTT. This encodes CASSFAAPFGELFF.

The CDR3 sequence: CASSILSGTYNEQFF. CDR3 coding DNA: TGTGCCAGTAGTATTCTGAGCGGGACCTACAATGAGCAGTTCTTC. V gene TRBV19 combines with J gene TRBJ2-1, with TRBD2 matching 7 bases. Germline V CDR1 and CDR2: LNHDA, SQIVND (reference sequence). The CDR3 is 15 residues long. Trimming removed 3 bases from V and 2 bases from J; junction bases left unmatched: 4. Variable domain in full (rest from reference TRBV19 and TRBJ2-1): DGGITQSPKYLFRKEGQNVTLSCEQNLNHDAMYWYRQDPGQGLRLIYYSQIVNDFQKGDIAEGYSVSREKKESFPLTVTSAQKNPTAFYLCASSILSGTYNEQFFGPGTRLTVL.

This clone was seen only once. The CDR3 DNA reads as TGTGCCTGGAGTCGGATCGTTGGCTACACCTTC. It encodes CAWSRIVGYTF. The genes are TRBV30 and TRBJ1-2; D is uncertain. This CDR3 region has 11 residues. The V and J ends lost 2 bases and 7 bases respectively, with 8 bases between them. In germline, CDR1 is GTSNPN, CDR2 SVGIG (reference sequence).

The chain couples TRBV27 to TRBJ1-4; weak D call: TRBD1 (6 bases). Trimming removed 9 bases from V and 7 bases from J, with 15 bases in between. Per the germline V gene, CDR1 is MNHEY and CDR2 is SMNVEV (reference sequence). The CDR3 loop spans 13 amino acids. The CDR3 sequence is CASRGLGGEKLFF. CDR3 nucleotides: TGTGCCAGTAGGGGGTTAGGAGGTGAAAAACTGTTTTTT.

This chain joins TRBV21-1 and TRBJ2-7; the table's TRBD1 call for D was not verified on the DNA. TRBV21-1 is noted as a pseudogene. The CDR3 loop spans 15 amino acids. The CDR3 region is CASSKGPGPTYEQYF. Written as DNA, the CDR3 is TGTGCCAGCAGCAAAGGTCCAGGGCCGACCTACGAGCAGTACTTC.

This clone was detected only a few times. The chain carries TRBV6-6 and TRBJ2-1; TRBD1 might be the D (5 bases). The CDR3 contains 14 residues. Germline CDR1 is MNHNY and CDR2 is SVGAGI (reference sequence). Between the trimmed V and J ends, which lost 5 bases and 1 base, there was a span of 9 bases. The CDR3 DNA sequence: TGTGCCAGCAGTCGGACAAGGTCCTACAATGAGCAGTTCTTC. It yields the protein CASSRTRSYNEQFF.

The chain has TRBV20-1 and TRBJ2-5; D not certain. Per germline, CDR1 DFQATT and CDR2 SNEGSKA (reference sequence). CDR3 length: 10 amino acids. The V gene lost 3 bases and the J gene lost 5 bases, with 4 bases spanning the gap. The CDR3 coding sequence is TGCAGTGCTAGTTTGGAGACCCAGTACTTC. It yields the protein CSASLETQYF.

This clone was seen once. J is TRBJ2-1 and V is TRBV19, with D unclear. V lost 3 bases and J lost 8, with 8 bases in between. This CDR3 contains 12 residues. Germline CDR1 is LNHDA and CDR2 is SQIVND (reference sequence). The CDR3 nucleotides are TGTGCCAGTAGTATCTCCGTCGATGAGCAGTTCTTC. Protein sequence: CASSISVDEQFF.

The chain couples TRBV5-5 to TRBJ2-7, with unresolved D. V was clipped by 0 bases and J by 0 bases, with 19 bases between them. The CDR3 runs to 18 residues. Germline V gene data show CDR1 as SGHKS and CDR2 as YYEKEE (reference sequence). This CDR3 is CASSLARTGIVTSYEQYF. For the CDR3, the DNA is TGTGCCAGCAGCTTGGCGCGAACGGGTATTGTCACCTCCTACGAGCAGTACTTC. Drawing the rest from reference TRBV5-5 and TRBJ2-7, the complete variable domain is DAGVTQSPTHLIKTRGQQVTLRCSPISGHKSVSWYQQVLGQGPQFIFQYYEKEERGRGNFPDRFSARQFPNYSSELNVNALLLGDSALYLCASSLARTGIVTSYEQYFGPGTRLTVT.